These 15 T cell receptor beta chains originate from one sample sequenced in a study of shared clonotypes between healthy human individuals. Repertoires were generated with immunoSEQ multiplex PCR, while TCRdb's copy carries only in-frame clones and drops some. The sample includes roughly 1 million clones, around 75% seen only once; the top ten take approximately 1.5%. Material for sequencing was memory CD4+ T cells sorted from blood. The subset here: CD45RA-negative fraction. The receptors originated from a man aged 18 to 30 in good health.

This chain joins TRBV2 and TRBJ2-3; D is unresolved. The CDR3 is made up of 13 amino acids. V shed 7 bases and J shed 2 bases, with 10 bases lying between them. Looked up from germline, CDR1 is SNHLY and CDR2 is FYNNEI. The CDR3 here is CASMRQITDTQYF. As DNA, the CDR3 is TGTGCCAGCATGAGGCAGATCACAGATACGCAGTATTTT.

This clone was observed a handful of times. Only one base separates this from a far larger clonotype, so it likely reflects a read error. Distinct nucleotide sequences in the sample also encode this CDR3. The CDR3 is CSARTGAEQFF. CDR3 nucleotides: TGCAGTGCTAGAACAGGGGCTGAGCAGTTCTTC. This chain joins TRBV20-1 and TRBJ2-1, with TRBD1 matching 7 bases. Germline assignment: CDR1 DFQATT and CDR2 SNEGSKA (reference sequence). The trim removed 2 bases at V and 9 bases at J, leaving 1 base unmatched. This CDR3 spans 11 amino acids.

The V call is TRBV20-1, the J call TRBJ2-5; 7 positions agree with TRBD1. Germline trimming cut 6 bases from V and 11 bases from J; bases unmatched to any gene: 9. The CDR3 loop spans 11 amino acids. Germline V CDR1 and CDR2: DFQATT, SNEGSKA (reference sequence). For the CDR3, the DNA is TGCAGTGCGGGGGACAGCTCGTTACAGTACTTC. The encoded protein is CSAGDSSLQYF.

The V gene is TRBV5-1, the J gene TRBJ1-5, with 10 bases matching TRBD1. From germline, CDR1 is SGHRS and CDR2 YFSETQ. The V gene end was trimmed by 0 bases and the J gene end by 6 bases; junction bases not matched to a gene: 6. This CDR3 has 16 residues. CDR3 DNA sequence: TGCGCCAGCAGCTTGGGGACAGGGGGTGGAGGTCAGCCCCAGCATTTT. Its protein product is CASSLGTGGGGQPQHF.

This clone came up once. The rearrangement uses TRBV30 and TRBJ2-5; 10 nucleotides line up with TRBD1. This CDR3 is built from 17 residues. Germline lookup yields CDR1 GTSNPN and CDR2 SVGIG (reference sequence). Trimming at V came to 3 bases and at J to 2 bases, leaving 12 bases not matched to a gene. Here the CDR3 reads CAWSRWKTGGSQETQYF. In nucleotides, the CDR3 is TGTGCCTGGAGCCGTTGGAAGACAGGGGGCTCTCAAGAGACCCAGTACTTC. The whole variable domain, filled in from reference TRBV30 and TRBJ2-5, reads SQTIHQWPATLVQPVGSPLSLECTVEGTSNPNLYWYRQAAGRGLQLLFYSVGIGQISSEVPQNLSASRPQDRQFILSSKKLLLSDSGFYLCAWSRWKTGGSQETQYFGPGTRLLVL.

The DNA of the CDR3 is TGTGCCAGCAGCGAGGACAGGAACCAAGAGACCCAGTACTTC. Translation gives CASSEDRNQETQYF. This chain uses TRBV11-2 with TRBJ2-5; 7 bases agree with TRBD1. CDR3 length equals 14 residues. Germline CDR1 SGHAT, CDR2 FQNNGV. With 5 bases clipped from V and 0 bases from J, the junction kept 3 bases outside the gene matches.

This clone occurred a few times. Within the sample, other DNA sequences also encode this same CDR3. V is TRBV18 and J is TRBJ1-3; D gene unclear. V lost 3 bases and J lost 0, with 9 bases in between. The CDR3 covers 15 residues. Germline CDR1 and CDR2: KGHSH and LQKENI. CDR3 protein: CASSPRGDSGNTIYF. The CDR3 nucleotides are TGTGCCAGCTCACCTCGTGGCGACTCTGGAAACACCATATATTTT. The full variable domain, in which reference TRBV18 and TRBJ1-3 provide the parts outside the CDR3, is NAGVMQNPRHLVRRRGQEARLRCSPMKGHSHVYWYRQLPEEGLKFMVYLQKENIIDESGMPKERFSAEFPKEGPSILRIQQVVRGDSAAYFCASSPRGDSGNTIYFGEGSWLTVV.

The chain combines TRBV18 with TRBJ1-2, with D perhaps matching TRBD1 (6 bases). Per the germline V gene, CDR1 is KGHSH and CDR2 is LQKENI. V lost 2 bases to trimming and J lost 8 bases, with 15 bases between them. The CDR3 is 14 amino acids. The CDR3 reads CASSPSGQGHGYTF. The CDR3 DNA reads as TGTGCCAGCTCACCATCGGGCCAGGGGCACGGCTACACCTTC. Full variable domain (missing parts from reference TRBV18 and TRBJ1-2): NAGVMQNPRHLVRRRGQEARLRCSPMKGHSHVYWYRQLPEEGLKFMVYLQKENIIDESGMPKERFSAEFPKEGPSILRIQQVVRGDSAAYFCASSPSGQGHGYTFGSGTRLTVV.

This clone appeared a single time. V and J are TRBV6-1 and TRBJ1-2, with D perhaps matching TRBD1 (6 bases). V lost 6 bases and J 2 bases, leaving 10 bases between the germline ends. CDR1 is MNHNS and CDR2 is SASEGT in the germline V gene. CDR3 length: 13 residues. This CDR3 reads CASSVDRNYGYTF. CDR3 DNA sequence: TGTGCCAGCAGCGTTGACAGGAACTATGGCTACACCTTC.

This clone was picked up a small number of times. The chain has TRBV28 and TRBJ1-4, with D maybe TRBD1 (5 bases). V was cut by 5 bases and J by 13 bases, with 23 bases left in between. Germline V gene lookup returns CDR1 MDHEN and CDR2 SYDVKM. The CDR3 length is 15 residues. The CDR3 sequence is CASSAIPRVSETLFF. Written as DNA, the CDR3 is TGTGCCAGCAGTGCTATCCCCAGGGTATCGGAGACACTGTTTTTT.

This rearrangement joins TRBV6-6 to TRBJ2-7; TRBD2 agrees at 9 bases. The CDR3 consists of 14 residues. CDR1 and CDR2 from the germline V gene are MNHNY and SVGAGI (reference sequence). The V gene end was trimmed by 7 bases and the J gene end by 0 bases; junction bases not matched to a gene: 4. The CDR3 here is CASTSSGASYEQYF. The DNA of the CDR3 is TGTGCCAGCACCTCTAGCGGGGCCTCCTACGAGCAGTACTTC.

In regard to this clone: Other DNA sequences in the same sample also yield this CDR3. The chain has TRBV9 and TRBJ2-3; D may correspond to TRBD1 or TRBD2 (6 bases each). The CDR3 has 15 residues. Trimming cost V 0 bases and J 3 bases, with 11 bases left between them. Per germline, CDR1 SGDLS and CDR2 YYNGEE. CDR3 sequence (DNA): TGTGCCAGCAGCGTAGTAGGAGGGGGAACAGATACGCAGTATTTT. Translating gives CASSVVGGGTDTQYF.

The chain couples TRBV6-4 to TRBJ1-6; no clear D gene. The CDR3 totals 13 residues. From germline, CDR1 is MRHNA and CDR2 SNTAGT. Trimming removed 2 bases from V and 7 bases from J, with 6 bases in between. The CDR3, as DNA: TGTGCCAGCAGTGACCACGGGAATTCACCCCTCCACTTT. Its translation is CASSDHGNSPLHF.

The chain carries TRBV5-1 and TRBJ2-3; D uncertain. V lost 6 bases, J lost 5 bases, and 13 bases lay in between. Looked up from germline, CDR1 is SGHRS and CDR2 is YFSETQ. This CDR3 region has 13 residues. The CDR3 DNA follows: TGCGCCAGCACCAACCCGGGTGGAGATACGCAGTATTTT. Residues: CASTNPGGDTQYF. The full variable domain, with the rest looked up from reference TRBV5-1 and TRBJ2-3, is KAGVTQTPRYLIKTRGQQVTLSCSPISGHRSVSWYQQTPGQGLQFLFEYFSETQRNKGNFPGRFSGRQFSNSRSEMNVSTLELGDSALYLCASTNPGGDTQYFGPGTRLTVL.

This CDR3 is CAWTQGGDGYTF. The CDR3 coding sequence is TGTGCCTGGACCCAGGGTGGGGATGGCTACACCTTC. The chain couples TRBV30 to TRBJ1-2, with D possibly TRBD1 on 5 matching bases. The length of the CDR3 is 12 residues. Between the trimmed V and J ends, which lost 4 bases and 6 bases, there was a span of 12 bases. Germline V gives CDR1 GTSNPN, CDR2 SVGIG (reference sequence).